This entry describes one T cell receptor (beta chain). The data stem from a study of breast tumors, draining lymph nodes, adjacent tissues. Samples came from axillary lymph nodes draining the breast cancer. V was pared by 6 bases and J by 7 bases, with 22 bases between. CDR1 is SNHLY and CDR2 is FYNNEI in the germline V gene. This CDR3 has 17 amino acids. TCRdb ran MiXCR on the multiplex PCR reads and lists one entry per CDR3 protein. The table includes some 250,000 distinct CDR3 sequences, under 35% detected once. Source material: axillary lymph node tissue. This TCR came from a female donor with breast cancer. Some clones in this sample may be carry-over from other donors' samples. V and J are TRBV2 and TRBJ1-6; D might be TRBD1 (5 bases). CDR3 nucleotide sequence: TGTGCCAGCAGCTGGACTAGCGGGGACTCCACGAATTCACCCCTCCACTTT. It yields the protein CASSWTSGDSTNSPLHF.